A selection of T cell receptor beta chains follows, all from one sample in a study of T cells in Graves' hyperthyroidism and ophthalmopathy. A single record per CDR3 protein comes from TCRdb applying MiXCR to the multiplex PCR reads. The sample has about 260,000 distinct CDR3 sequences, about 25% seen once. The specimen was blood. These TCRs come from a man in his forties or fifties with Graves' hyperthyroidism that later progressed to Graves' ophthalmopathy. CDR3s include the opening cysteine and the closing phenylalanine or tryptophan. A D gene is named only where the DNA matches it firmly. Not all rows give a size; the values are once, few, many and, for expanded clones, a class.

d_call,clone_size,j_call,cdr3_length,v_call,cdr3_nt,cdr3_aa
-,many,TRBJ1-5,15,TRBV6-1,TGTGCCAGCAGAATGACACAGTTTAGCAATCAGCCCCAGCATTTT,CASRMTQFSNQPQHF
TRBD1,many,TRBJ2-5,14,TRBV14,TGTGCCAGCAGCCAAGGGACAGGGAGAGAGACCCAGTACTTC,CASSQGTGRETQYF
TRBD2,many,TRBJ2-7,16,TRBV29-1,TGCAGCGTTTCGGGAGGGAGTGGGTTTAGCTCCTACGAGCAGTACTTC,CSVSGGSGFSSYEQYF
TRBD1,many,TRBJ2-2,17,TRBV6-4,TGTGCCAGCGGGGACAGGAACATCATGGCTCGGACCGGGGAGCTGTTTTTT,CASGDRNIMARTGELFF
-,-,TRBJ2-7,14,TRBV11-2,TGTGCCAGCAGCCGCAACCGGGAGTCCTACGAGCAGTACTTC,CASSRNRESYEQYF
-,many,TRBJ1-3,11,TRBV14,TGTGCCAGCAGCTCAATCAACACCATATATTTT,CASSSINTIYF
-,many,TRBJ1-1,15,TRBV12-3/TRBV12-4,TGTGCCAGCAGCATTCACCCGGGGATTGAAACTGAAGCTTTCTTT,CASSIHPGIETEAFF
-,many,TRBJ1-2,14,TRBV27,TGTGCCAGCAAACCCCGTGGTTTTGACTATGGCTACACCTTC,CASKPRGFDYGYTF
-,many,TRBJ1-5,13,TRBV2,TGTGCCAGCGAGGACAGACGCAATCAGCCCCAGCATTTT,CASEDRRNQPQHF
-,many,TRBJ1-2,10,TRBV6-1,TGTGCAGTGGGATCGCACGGCTACACCTTC,CAVGSHGYTF
-,once,TRBJ2-7,16,TRBV12-3/TRBV12-4,TGTGCCAGCAGTTTTGGAGACTTGACTTATACCTACGAGCAGTACTTC,CASSFGDLTYTYEQYF
-,many,TRBJ2-5,11,TRBV20-1,TGCAGTGGGCGGCACCAAGAGACCCAGTACTTC,CSGRHQETQYF
-,-,TRBJ1-1,11,TRBV28,TGTGCCAGCAGTTCAGGGATGTTGGCTTTCTTT,CASSSGMLAFF
-,many,TRBJ1-2,15,TRBV5-1,TGCGCCAGCAGCTTGGAAGGAAGGGCTGGCTATGGCTACACCTTC,CASSLEGRAGYGYTF
-,many,TRBJ1-2,17,TRBV20-1,TGCAGTGCTAGAGACCCCTTGAGGCGTACGCCTAACTATGGCTACACCTTC,CSARDPLRRTPNYGYTF
TRBD1,many,TRBJ1-1,12,TRBV6-5,TGTGCCAGCAGGTCAGGGGGAACTGAAGCTTTCTTT,CASRSGGTEAFF
TRBD1,many,TRBJ1-2,15,TRBV5-5,TGTGCCAGCAGCTTGGAGACGGGACAGCTTTATGGCTACACCTTC,CASSLETGQLYGYTF
TRBD1,many,TRBJ2-7,16,TRBV5-1,TGCGCCAGCAGCTTGGCCGGCGGGACAGGGGTCTACGAGCAGTACTTC,CASSLAGGTGVYEQYF
TRBD1,-,TRBJ1-5,17,TRBV28,TGTGCCAGCAGGTCGGGACAGGGCAGAGAGAGCAATCAGCCCCAGCATTTT,CASRSGQGRESNQPQHF
-,many,TRBJ1-1,15,TRBV12-5,TGTGCTAGTGGACGAAAAAACCCTGCAAACACTGAAGCTTTCTTT,CASGRKNPANTEAFF
TRBD1,many,TRBJ1-1,15,TRBV12-3/TRBV12-4,TGTGCCAGCAGTCCGGCAGGGGGCGGGAACACTGAAGCTTTCTTT,CASSPAGGGNTEAFF
TRBD1,many,TRBJ1-2,16,TRBV3-1,TGTGCCAGCAGCCAAGATGCCTTACAGGGGAACTATGGCTACACCTTC,CASSQDALQGNYGYTF
-,-,TRBJ2-4,16,TRBV6-5,TGTGCCAGCAGTTACTCGAGGGTGCGAGATGGGAACATTCAGTACTTC,CASSYSRVRDGNIQYF
-,many,TRBJ2-5,14,TRBV12-3/TRBV12-4,TGTGCCAGCAGGCACGCTGGTGGCACCGAGACCCAGTACTTC,CASRHAGGTETQYF
-,-,TRBJ2-2,20,TRBV3-1,TGTGCCAGCAGCCAACCCGTCGACAAACGAAGCCTGTCGAACACCGGGGAGCTGTTTTTT,CASSQPVDKRSLSNTGELFF
-,few,TRBJ2-7,14,TRBV19,TGTGCCAGTAGTACCTCGACCCCGATGGGAGAGCAGTACTTC,CASSTSTPMGEQYF
-,many,TRBJ1-5,14,TRBV2,TGTGCCAGCAGCGACGCCTCAAGCAATCAGCCCCAGCATTTT,CASSDASSNQPQHF
-,once,TRBJ2-2,15,TRBV20-1,TGCAGTGCTAGCGGTGCGGCCCGCGTTTCCGGGGAGCTGTTTTTT,CSASGAARVSGELFF
TRBD2,many,TRBJ2-5,16,TRBV7-9,TGTGCCAGCAGCTTAGAACTAGCGGGAGCGGGGGAGACCCAGTACTTC,CASSLELAGAGETQYF
TRBD2,many,TRBJ2-5,15,TRBV7-9,TGTGCCAGCAGCTACTTAGCGGGAGAGCGGGAGACCCAGTACTTC,CASSYLAGERETQYF
TRBD1,-,TRBJ1-1,16,TRBV19,TGTGCCAGTAGTATATACGGGGACAGGATGAACACTGAAGCTTTCTTT,CASSIYGDRMNTEAFF
-,-,TRBJ2-3,15,TRBV6-5,TGTGCCAGCAGTTACAAATACAGACCCACAGATACGCAGTATTTT,CASSYKYRPTDTQYF
-,many,TRBJ1-1,14,TRBV6-5,TGTGCCAGCAGCTCGGCACAGGGTGGGACTGAAGCTTTCTTT,CASSSAQGGTEAFF
TRBD2,-,TRBJ2-5,13,TRBV20-1,TGCAGTGCAGAGCGGGAGGCCCGGGAGACCCAGTACTTC,CSAEREARETQYF
-,-,TRBJ1-1,14,TRBV13,TGTGCCAGCAGCTACCGGCAGATGGGGACTGAAGCTTTCTTT,CASSYRQMGTEAFF
-,many,TRBJ1-5,16,TRBV24-1,TGTGCCACCAGCGATAGTACGAGGGGTGACAATCAGCCCCAGCATTTT,CATSDSTRGDNQPQHF
-,many,TRBJ2-2,14,TRBV5-1,TGCGCCAGCAGCTCAACCCCGGGCACCGGGGAGCTGTTTTTT,CASSSTPGTGELFF
TRBD1,many,TRBJ1-2,14,TRBV4-1,TGCGCCAGCAGGCAACAGGGGATGGCCTATGGCTACACCTTC,CASRQQGMAYGYTF
-,few,TRBJ1-5,15,TRBV2,TGTGCCAGCATGGCCTCCCGGGAAAGCAATCAGCCCCAGCATTTT,CASMASRESNQPQHF
-,many,TRBJ1-1,12,TRBV24-1,TGTGCCACCAGTGATTTTGGGCGTAAAGCTTTCTTT,CATSDFGRKAFF
TRBD1,-,TRBJ1-1,15,TRBV12-3/TRBV12-4,TGTGCCAGCAGTTTCCAGGGGGCGCGGAACACTGAAGCTTTCTTT,CASSFQGARNTEAFF
TRBD1,many,TRBJ1-1,14,TRBV12-3/TRBV12-4,TGTGCCAGCAGCCCGGACAGGGTAGGGACTGAAGCTTTCTTT,CASSPDRVGTEAFF
-,many,TRBJ2-5,15,TRBV7-6,TGTGCCAGCAGCCCAAATGTGGGGACTCAAGAGACCCAGTACTTC,CASSPNVGTQETQYF
-,-,TRBJ1-5,14,TRBV20-1,TGCAGTGCTGGGGGAGGGAAAGGGGATCAGCCCCAGCATTTT,CSAGGGKGDQPQHF
-,-,TRBJ1-1,14,TRBV28,TGTGCCAGCAGTTTATCGGGCAGGGGACGATACGCTTTCTTT,CASSLSGRGRYAFF
-,many,TRBJ2-3,15,TRBV27,TGTGCCAGCAGCCCGGTCCGGACACACACAGATACGCAGTATTTT,CASSPVRTHTDTQYF
TRBD1,-,TRBJ2-7,16,TRBV6-2/TRBV6-3,TGTGCCAGCAGTTATGACCTGGACAGGTTCCTCTACGAGCAGTACTTC,CASSYDLDRFLYEQYF
TRBD2,many,TRBJ2-7,17,TRBV12-5,TGTGCTAGTGGTTTGACCCCATGGGGAGGGTTTGATGTCGAGCAGTACTTC,CASGLTPWGGFDVEQYF
TRBD2,many,TRBJ2-7,14,TRBV7-9,TGTGCCAGCAGCCGGACTAGCGGGATCCACGAGCAGTACTTC,CASSRTSGIHEQYF
-,once,TRBJ2-7,13,TRBV28,TGTGCCAGCAGTGAACAGGGATCCTACGAGCAGTACTTC,CASSEQGSYEQYF
TRBD2,-,TRBJ2-5,17,TRBV12-3/TRBV12-4,TGTGCCAGCAGTTTAGTCGGACTAGCGGGAGACGGAGAGACCCAGTACTTC,CASSLVGLAGDGETQYF
TRBD2,-,TRBJ2-7,16,TRBV6-2/TRBV6-3,TGTGCCAGCAGTTACGGACTAGCGGTAGAGGGGTACGAGCAGTACTTC,CASSYGLAVEGYEQYF
-,-,TRBJ1-2,15,TRBV6-1,TGTGCCAGCAGGTTGAGGACCAGTTCTTTGGAAGGCTACACCTTC,CASRLRTSSLEGYTF